This is a list of T cell receptor beta chains from one sample in a study of blood T cell repertoires in COVID-19. The assay was immunoSEQ multiplex PCR, and TCRdb's table has in-frame clones only and misses some. The table has roughly 230,000 clones, approximately 85% seen once. The sequenced sample was peripheral blood. These receptors came from a man aged 45-60 years with COVID-19, enrolled during active disease. The CDR3 runs from the conserved cysteine through the conserved F or W. A D gene is named only where the DNA matches it firmly. Size is omitted from some rows. Given values are once, few, many or a class for expanded clones.

J gene: TRBJ2-1; V gene: TRBV30; D gene: TRBD1; clone size: NA; CDR3 protein: CAWCHRGLYNEQFF; CDR3 DNA: TGTGCCTGGTGTCACAGGGGGCTCTACAATGAGCAGTTCTTC
J gene: TRBJ1-2; V gene: TRBV24-1; D gene: NA; clone size: few; CDR3 protein: CATSASSTDFVGYTF; CDR3 DNA: TGTGCCACCAGTGCATCAAGCACCGACTTCGTTGGCTACACCTTC
J gene: TRBJ2-3; V gene: TRBV11-2; D gene: TRBD2; clone size: NA; CDR3 protein: CASSPGPSGASTDTQYF; CDR3 DNA: TGTGCCAGCAGCCCGGGGCCTAGCGGGGCTAGCACAGATACGCAGTATTTT
J gene: TRBJ2-7; V gene: TRBV7-2; D gene: NA; clone size: NA; CDR3 protein: CASSLVQAYEQYF; CDR3 DNA: TGTGCCAGCAGCTTAGTTCAGGCCTACGAGCAGTACTTC
J gene: TRBJ1-4; V gene: TRBV28; D gene: TRBD1; clone size: NA; CDR3 protein: CASTVGGAGNEKLFF; CDR3 DNA: TGTGCCAGCACAGTAGGGGGCGCAGGGAATGAAAAACTGTTTTTT
J gene: TRBJ1-5; V gene: TRBV6-4; D gene: NA; clone size: NA; CDR3 protein: CASTVLTGNQPQHF; CDR3 DNA: TGTGCCAGCACCGTTTTGACAGGCAATCAGCCCCAGCATTTT
J gene: TRBJ2-3; V gene: TRBV28; D gene: TRBD2; clone size: once; CDR3 protein: CASSQGLAGPPSTDTQYF; CDR3 DNA: TGTGCCAGCAGTCAAGGACTAGCGGGGCCGCCAAGCACAGATACGCAGTATTTT
J gene: TRBJ1-2; V gene: TRBV23-1; D gene: NA; clone size: NA; CDR3 protein: CASSHPDTNNYGYTF; CDR3 DNA: TGCGCCAGCAGTCATCCCGACACCAATAACTATGGCTACACCTTC
J gene: TRBJ2-5; V gene: TRBV9; D gene: NA; clone size: NA; CDR3 protein: CASSVFGGAPETQYF; CDR3 DNA: TGTGCCAGCAGCGTCTTTGGGGGGGCCCCAGAGACCCAGTACTTC
J gene: TRBJ2-1; V gene: TRBV18; D gene: TRBD1; clone size: NA; CDR3 protein: CASSPLTGGNYNEQFF; CDR3 DNA: TGTGCCAGCTCACCTCTGACAGGGGGCAACTACAATGAGCAGTTCTTC
J gene: TRBJ1-3; V gene: TRBV18; D gene: NA; clone size: NA; CDR3 protein: CASSERASGNTIYF; CDR3 DNA: TGTGCCAGCTCAGAGAGGGCCTCTGGAAACACCATATATTTT
J gene: TRBJ1-2; V gene: TRBV19; D gene: TRBD1; clone size: NA; CDR3 protein: CASITGGTEYGYTF; CDR3 DNA: TGTGCCAGTATCACGGGAGGGACAGAATATGGCTACACCTTC
J gene: TRBJ2-1; V gene: TRBV7-6; D gene: TRBD2; clone size: NA; CDR3 protein: CASSYSGGVVSYNEQFF; CDR3 DNA: TGTGCCAGCAGCTATAGCGGGGGGGTAGTATCCTACAATGAGCAGTTCTTC
J gene: TRBJ1-1; V gene: TRBV6-5; D gene: NA; clone size: once; CDR3 protein: CASSQTATLNTEAFF; CDR3 DNA: TGTGCCAGCAGCCAAACGGCGACACTGAACACTGAAGCTTTCTTT
J gene: TRBJ2-3; V gene: TRBV7-2; D gene: TRBD1; clone size: NA; CDR3 protein: CASSRGQADTQYF; CDR3 DNA: TGTGCCAGCAGCAGAGGACAGGCAGATACGCAGTATTTT
J gene: TRBJ2-1; V gene: TRBV6-5; D gene: TRBD2; clone size: NA; CDR3 protein: CASRGGFNEQFF; CDR3 DNA: TGTGCCAGCAGGGGAGGGTTCAATGAGCAGTTCTTC
J gene: TRBJ1-4; V gene: TRBV28; D gene: TRBD1; clone size: NA; CDR3 protein: CASSQPRQGKLFF; CDR3 DNA: TGTGCCAGCAGTCAACCCCGACAGGGTAAACTGTTTTTT
J gene: TRBJ2-3; V gene: TRBV4-1; D gene: NA; clone size: once; CDR3 protein: CASGGLADTQYF; CDR3 DNA: TGCGCCAGCGGGGGCTTGGCAGATACGCAGTATTTT
J gene: TRBJ2-1; V gene: TRBV19; D gene: NA; clone size: NA; CDR3 protein: CASTLSINGYNEQFF; CDR3 DNA: TGTGCCAGTACCCTCTCTATTAATGGCTACAATGAGCAGTTCTTC
J gene: TRBJ2-5; V gene: TRBV4-1; D gene: TRBD2; clone size: NA; CDR3 protein: CASSHWSSGGAMETQYF; CDR3 DNA: TGCGCCAGCAGCCATTGGTCTAGCGGGGGGGCCATGGAGACCCAGTACTTC
J gene: TRBJ2-1; V gene: TRBV7-9; D gene: NA; clone size: NA; CDR3 protein: CASSLLRQSPSYNEQFF; CDR3 DNA: TGTGCCAGCAGCCTACTACGACAGTCGCCCTCCTACAATGAGCAGTTCTTC
J gene: TRBJ2-3; V gene: TRBV19; D gene: NA; clone size: NA; CDR3 protein: CASSLFGTDTQYF; CDR3 DNA: TGTGCCAGTAGTCTTTTCGGCACAGATACGCAGTATTTT
J gene: TRBJ2-1; V gene: TRBV27; D gene: NA; clone size: NA; CDR3 protein: CASSPGHHNEQFF; CDR3 DNA: TGTGCCAGCAGTCCCGGACACCACAATGAGCAGTTCTTC
J gene: TRBJ1-4; V gene: TRBV29-1; D gene: TRBD1; clone size: NA; CDR3 protein: CSGLQGGVSERLFF; CDR3 DNA: TGCAGCGGACTACAGGGGGGGGTTTCTGAAAGGCTGTTTTTT
J gene: TRBJ2-3; V gene: TRBV6-2/TRBV6-3; D gene: NA; clone size: once; CDR3 protein: CASSYIGGDTQYF; CDR3 DNA: TGTGCCAGCAGTTATATCGGGGGAGATACGCAGTATTTT
J gene: TRBJ2-1; V gene: TRBV2; D gene: TRBD2; clone size: NA; CDR3 protein: CASSAIAGGYNEQFF; CDR3 DNA: TGTGCCAGCAGTGCCATAGCGGGGGGATACAATGAGCAGTTCTTC
J gene: TRBJ2-5; V gene: TRBV9; D gene: TRBD1; clone size: NA; CDR3 protein: CASSPGQPQETQYF; CDR3 DNA: TGTGCCAGCAGCCCGGGACAGCCTCAAGAGACCCAGTACTTC
J gene: TRBJ2-6; V gene: TRBV28; D gene: NA; clone size: once; CDR3 protein: CASSSPPGTTGGANVLTF; CDR3 DNA: TGTGCCAGCAGTTCCCCCCCAGGCACCACGGGAGGGGCCAACGTCCTGACTTTC
J gene: TRBJ1-1; V gene: TRBV5-5; D gene: NA; clone size: NA; CDR3 protein: CASSLRGPAGTEAFF; CDR3 DNA: TGTGCCAGCAGCTTGCGGGGTCCAGCGGGCACTGAAGCTTTCTTT
J gene: TRBJ1-1; V gene: TRBV6-2/TRBV6-3; D gene: NA; clone size: NA; CDR3 protein: CASSYIPMEAFF; CDR3 DNA: TGTGCCAGCAGTTACATCCCAATGGAAGCTTTCTTT
J gene: TRBJ2-1; V gene: TRBV9; D gene: TRBD1; clone size: NA; CDR3 protein: CASSAGTGGDNEQFF; CDR3 DNA: TGTGCCAGCAGCGCCGGGACAGGGGGGGACAATGAGCAGTTCTTC
J gene: TRBJ2-1; V gene: TRBV27; D gene: TRBD1; clone size: NA; CDR3 protein: CASSIGTGHSEQFF; CDR3 DNA: TGTGCCAGCAGTATCGGGACAGGGCACAGTGAGCAGTTCTTC
J gene: TRBJ2-7; V gene: TRBV24-1; D gene: TRBD2; clone size: NA; CDR3 protein: CATSDLPGLASHEQYF; CDR3 DNA: TGTGCCACCAGTGATTTACCCGGACTAGCTTCCCACGAGCAGTACTTC
J gene: TRBJ1-1; V gene: TRBV7-9; D gene: NA; clone size: NA; CDR3 protein: CASSGFRRSTEAFF; CDR3 DNA: TGTGCCAGCAGCGGATTTCGTCGGAGCACTGAAGCTTTCTTT
J gene: TRBJ1-2; V gene: TRBV25-1; D gene: NA; clone size: NA; CDR3 protein: CASSDRRGWGEAGYTF; CDR3 DNA: TGTGCCAGCAGTGATCGACGAGGATGGGGAGAGGCTGGCTACACCTTC